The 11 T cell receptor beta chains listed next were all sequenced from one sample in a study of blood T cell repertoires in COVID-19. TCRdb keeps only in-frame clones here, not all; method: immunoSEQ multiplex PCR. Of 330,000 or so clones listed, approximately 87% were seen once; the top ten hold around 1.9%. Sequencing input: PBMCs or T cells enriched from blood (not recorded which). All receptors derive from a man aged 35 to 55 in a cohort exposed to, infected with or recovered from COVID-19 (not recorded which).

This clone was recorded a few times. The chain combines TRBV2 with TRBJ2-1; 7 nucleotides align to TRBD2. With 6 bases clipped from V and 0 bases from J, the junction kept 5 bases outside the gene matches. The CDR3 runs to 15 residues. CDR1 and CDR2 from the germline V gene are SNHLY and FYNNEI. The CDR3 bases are TGTGCCAGCAGAAAAGCGGGATCCTCCTACAATGAGCAGTTCTTC. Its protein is CASRKAGSSYNEQFF.

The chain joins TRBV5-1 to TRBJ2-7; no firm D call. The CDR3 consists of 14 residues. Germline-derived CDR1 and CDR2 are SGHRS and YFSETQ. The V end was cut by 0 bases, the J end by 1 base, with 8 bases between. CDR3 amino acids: CASSLETRSYEQYF. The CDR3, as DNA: TGCGCCAGCAGCTTGGAGACAAGATCCTACGAGCAGTACTTC.

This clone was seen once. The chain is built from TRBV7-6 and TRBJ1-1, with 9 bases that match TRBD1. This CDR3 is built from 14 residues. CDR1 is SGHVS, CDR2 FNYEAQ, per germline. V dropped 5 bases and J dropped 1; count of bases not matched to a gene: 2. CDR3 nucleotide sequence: TGTGCCAGCAGCCCGACAGGGGGGAACACTGAAGCTTTCTTT. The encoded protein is CASSPTGGNTEAFF. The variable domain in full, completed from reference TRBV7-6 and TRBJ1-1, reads GAGVSQSPRYKVTKRGQDVALRCDPISGHVSLYWYRQALGQGPEFLTYFNYEAQQDKSGLPNDRFSAERPEGSISTLTIQRTEQRDSAMYRCASSPTGGNTEAFFGQGTRLTVV.

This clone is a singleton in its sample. In nucleotides, the CDR3 is TGTGCCAGCAGTGTTTTCATTAGTGAGCGGGAGGATGAGCAGTTCTTC. Its translation: CASSVFISEREDEQFF. The chain recombines TRBV6-4 with TRBJ2-1, with TRBD2 matching over 9 bases. V was clipped by 4 bases and J by 8 bases; unmatched bases: 12. The CDR3 is 16 residues long. The germline V gene has CDR1 MRHNA and CDR2 SNTAGT.

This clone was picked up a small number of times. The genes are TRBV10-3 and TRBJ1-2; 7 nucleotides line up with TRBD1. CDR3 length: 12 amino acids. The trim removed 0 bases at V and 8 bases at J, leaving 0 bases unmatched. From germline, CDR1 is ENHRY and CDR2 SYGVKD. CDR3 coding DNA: TGTGCCATCAGTGAGTCGACAGGGGGCTACACCTTC. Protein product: CAISESTGGYTF.

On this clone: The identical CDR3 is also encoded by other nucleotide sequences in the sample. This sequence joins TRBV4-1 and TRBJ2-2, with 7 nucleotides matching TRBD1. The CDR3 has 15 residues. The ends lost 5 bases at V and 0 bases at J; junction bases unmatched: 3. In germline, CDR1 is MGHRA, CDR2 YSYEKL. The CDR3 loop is CASSRDRSNTGELFF. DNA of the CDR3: TGCGCCAGCAGCAGGGACAGATCGAACACCGGGGAGCTGTTTTTT.

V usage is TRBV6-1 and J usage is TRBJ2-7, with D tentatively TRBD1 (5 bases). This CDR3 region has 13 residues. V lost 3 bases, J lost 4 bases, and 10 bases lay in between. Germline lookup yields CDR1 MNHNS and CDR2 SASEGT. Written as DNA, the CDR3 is TGTGCCAGCAGTGAGGCAGGGAAATACGAGCAGTACTTC. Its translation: CASSEAGKYEQYF.

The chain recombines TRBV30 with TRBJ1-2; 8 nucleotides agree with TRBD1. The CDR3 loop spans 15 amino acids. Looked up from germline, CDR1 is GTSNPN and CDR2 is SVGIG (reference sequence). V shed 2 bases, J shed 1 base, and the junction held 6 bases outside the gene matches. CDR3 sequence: CAWSQDRGGNYGYTF. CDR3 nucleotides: TGTGCCTGGAGTCAAGACAGGGGAGGTAACTATGGCTACACCTTC. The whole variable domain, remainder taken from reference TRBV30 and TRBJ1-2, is SQTIHQWPATLVQPVGSPLSLECTVEGTSNPNLYWYRQAAGRGLQLLFYSVGIGQISSEVPQNLSASRPQDRQFILSSKKLLLSDSGFYLCAWSQDRGGNYGYTFGSGTRLTVV.

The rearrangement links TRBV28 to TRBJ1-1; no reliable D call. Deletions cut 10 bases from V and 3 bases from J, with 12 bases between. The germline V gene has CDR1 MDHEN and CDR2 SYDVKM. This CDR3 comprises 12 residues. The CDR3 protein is CATLSAHTEAFF. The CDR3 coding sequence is TGTGCCACGCTGAGCGCCCACACTGAAGCTTTCTTT.

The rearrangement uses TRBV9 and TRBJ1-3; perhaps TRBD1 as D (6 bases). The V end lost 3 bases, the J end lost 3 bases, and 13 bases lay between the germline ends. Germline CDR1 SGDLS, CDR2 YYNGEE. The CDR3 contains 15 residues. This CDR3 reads CASSAGDMVGNTIYF. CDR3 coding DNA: TGTGCCAGCAGCGCCGGGGACATGGTTGGAAACACCATATATTTT.

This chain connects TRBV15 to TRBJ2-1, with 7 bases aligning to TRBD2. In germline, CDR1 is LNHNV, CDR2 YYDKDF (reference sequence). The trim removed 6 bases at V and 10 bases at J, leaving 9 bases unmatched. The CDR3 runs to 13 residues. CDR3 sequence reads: CATRASGQQEQFF. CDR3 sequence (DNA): TGTGCCACCAGAGCTAGCGGACAACAAGAGCAGTTCTTC.